The 20 T cell receptor beta chains listed next were all sequenced from one sample in a study of T cells after posttransplantation cyclophosphamide. Sequencing was performed with immunoSEQ multiplex PCR; in TCRdb, only in-frame clones are kept and a portion is missing. Among about 47,000 clones listed, about 90% were seen once. The sample comprised PBMCs. The source is a woman aged 45-65 years in good health and a related stem cell transplant donor.

The chain carries TRBV2 and TRBJ2-5, with 9 bases aligning to TRBD2. The CDR3 runs to 15 residues. The V gene's germline CDR1 is SNHLY and CDR2 FYNNEI. After removal of 6 bases from V and 2 bases from J, the junction contained 7 bases not matched to a gene. The CDR3, as DNA: TGTGCCAGCAGGAAGGCGGGGGGGATTCAAGAGACCCAGTACTTC. It translates to CASRKAGGIQETQYF.

The V gene is TRBV6-1, the J gene TRBJ1-4; D call uncertain. Between the trimmed V and J ends, which lost 7 bases and 3 bases, there was a span of 15 bases. This CDR3 is built from 15 residues. From germline, CDR1 is MNHNS and CDR2 SASEGT. The CDR3 region is CASTYAPYANEKLFF. The CDR3, as DNA: TGTGCCAGCACATACGCCCCCTATGCTAATGAAAAACTGTTTTTT.

The chain has TRBV9 and TRBJ2-1; 7 bases line up with TRBD1. With 0 bases clipped from V and 1 base from J, the junction kept 10 bases outside the gene matches. The CDR3 is 18 residues long. The germline V gene encodes CDR1 SGDLS and CDR2 YYNGEE. For the CDR3, the DNA is TGTGCCAGCAGCGTAGAAGGGGGCAGGGGGTTTTCCTACAATGAGCAGTTCTTC. Residues: CASSVEGGRGFSYNEQFF.

The CDR3 protein is CASSLGLSRDTEAFF. CDR3 sequence (DNA): TGTGCCAGCAGCTTGGGATTGTCCAGGGACACTGAAGCTTTCTTT. V usage is TRBV5-6 and J usage is TRBJ1-1; D perhaps matches TRBD1 (5 bases). Trimming stripped 0 bases from V and 3 bases from J, with 12 bases between. Per the germline V gene, CDR1 is SGHDT and CDR2 is YYEEEE. The CDR3 sequence is 15 residues long.

A word on this clone: A read error is likely, as this CDR3 ends without the conserved phenylalanine or tryptophan. V is TRBV6-5 and J is TRBJ2-2; D ambiguous. This CDR3 has 13 amino acids. The V gene lost 2 bases and the J gene lost 5 bases, with 6 bases spanning the gap. Germline assignment: CDR1 MNHEY and CDR2 SVGAGI. The CDR3, as DNA: TGTGCCAGCAGTTACGGGGTAACCGGGGAGCTGTTTTCT. Protein: CASSYGVTGELFS.

The gene calls are TRBV19 and TRBJ1-6, with 8 bases identical to TRBD1. CDR1 is LNHDA, CDR2 SQIVND, per germline (reference sequence). V lost 9 bases and J lost 6; bases outside the gene matches: 7. The CDR3 length is 14 residues. The CDR3 DNA reads as TGTGCCAGCCAGGGGGCGCCGCCTAATTCACCCCTCCACTTT. Protein: CASQGAPPNSPLHF. The entire variable domain, with the rest obtained from reference TRBV19 and TRBJ1-6, is as follows: DGGITQSPKYLFRKEGQNVTLSCEQNLNHDAMYWYRQDPGQGLRLIYYSQIVNDFQKGDIAEGYSVSREKKESFPLTVTSAQKNPTAFYLCASQGAPPNSPLHFGNGTRLTVT.

The J gene is TRBJ2-3, the V gene TRBV19; possible D gene TRBD2, 7 bases. Germline V gene lookup returns CDR1 LNHDA and CDR2 SQIVND (reference sequence). CDR3 size: 17 residues. The germline V and J ends were trimmed by 5 bases and 0 bases, with 18 bases remaining between them. Written as DNA, the CDR3 is TGTGCCAGTAGTGACCCTCGGGGGGCATCTAGCACAGATACGCAGTATTTT. It specifies CASSDPRGASSTDTQYF.

The V gene is TRBV5-4, the J gene TRBJ2-4; the match to TRBD1 covers 11 bases. This CDR3 is 20 amino acids long. Per the germline V gene, CDR1 is SGHNT and CDR2 is YYREEE (reference sequence). V lost 4 bases, J lost 1 base, and 16 bases stayed unmatched. CDR3 coding DNA: TGTGCCAGCAGCCGCAAAGATGGGACAGGGGGATTCCTGGCCAAAAACATTCAGTACTTC. Translating it yields CASSRKDGTGGFLAKNIQYF.

V is TRBV28 and J is TRBJ1-1, with D possibly matching TRBD1 (5 bases). V shed 3 bases and J shed 5 bases, with 10 bases lying between them. The CDR3 is made up of 13 amino acids. The germline CDR1 and CDR2 sequences are MDHEN and SYDVKM. This chain's CDR3 is CASSFSQGTEAFF. CDR3 DNA: TGTGCCAGCAGTTTTAGTCAGGGAACTGAAGCTTTCTTT.

For this clone: This specimen includes other DNA sequences encoding the same CDR3. This sequence joins TRBV6-1 and TRBJ1-1; D gene uncertain. The ends were cut back, 0 bases at V and 0 bases at J, with 8 bases in the middle. CDR1 is MNHNS and CDR2 is SASEGT in the germline V gene. The CDR3 contains 15 residues. This CDR3 reads CASSEALGVNTEAFF. In DNA, the CDR3 is TGTGCCAGCAGTGAAGCGCTGGGAGTGAACACTGAAGCTTTCTTT.

This sequence joins TRBV11-2 and TRBJ2-1; 7 bases are shared with TRBD2. CDR3 length: 16 residues. V shed 5 bases and J 4 bases; nucleotides not matched to a gene: 11. Germline CDR1 and CDR2: SGHAT and FQNNGV. The CDR3 DNA is TGTGCCAGCAGCCCTGAGCGGGGTAAGGGGTACAATGAGCAGTTCTTC. Protein: CASSPERGKGYNEQFF.

This clone was observed once. The chain is built from TRBV7-6 and TRBJ1-1; perhaps TRBD1 as D (5 bases). The CDR3 runs 14 residues. Trimming took 5 bases from V and 7 from J, leaving 17 bases between them. The germline V gene has CDR1 SGHVS and CDR2 FNYEAQ. CDR3 bases: TGTGCCAGCAGCCCTCTAAGGGGTAAAGGTGAAGCTTTCTTT. Protein: CASSPLRGKGEAFF.

The rearrangement links TRBV28 to TRBJ2-7; a weak D match, TRBD2 (6 bases). Germline lookup yields CDR1 MDHEN and CDR2 SYDVKM. Trimming pared 1 base from V and 3 bases from J, leaving 16 bases between. CDR3 length: 16 residues. The CDR3 sequence is CASSLSGVVGNYEQYF. DNA for the CDR3: TGTGCCAGCAGTTTATCGGGGGTCGTGGGGAACTACGAGCAGTACTTC.

The chain recombines TRBV19 with TRBJ2-1; 7 bases line up with TRBD2. Germline values: CDR1 LNHDA, CDR2 SQIVND (reference sequence). Trimming cost V 3 bases and J 4 bases; bases outside gene matches: 6. This CDR3 is 15 amino acids long. The CDR3 sequence is CASSIGGSPYNEQFF. DNA of the CDR3: TGTGCCAGTAGTATCGGGGGGAGCCCTTACAATGAGCAGTTCTTC.

The V and J genes are TRBV6-5 and TRBJ1-1, with 7 bases that match TRBD1. Germline CDR1 is MNHEY and CDR2 is SVGAGI. The junction had 7 bases not matched to a gene; V was cut back by 8 bases and J by 4 bases. The CDR3 is 13 amino acids. The CDR3 nucleotides read TGTGCCAGCCTACGACAGGGCTCCACTGAAGCTTTCTTT. It yields the protein CASLRQGSTEAFF.

The rearrangement joins TRBV7-9 to TRBJ1-6, with TRBD1 matching 9 bases. From germline, CDR1 is SEHNR and CDR2 FQNEAQ (reference sequence). Unmatched junction bases numbered 10, after V lost 3 bases and J lost 13 bases. The CDR3 spans 15 residues. CDR3 region: CASSFSGTGLTPLHF. CDR3 sequence (DNA): TGTGCCAGCAGCTTCTCCGGGACAGGGCTTACTCCCCTCCACTTT.

The chain links TRBV5-1 to TRBJ2-1, with D possibly being TRBD2 (6 bases). Trimming took off 3 bases at V and 6 bases at J, with 16 bases between the two ends. CDR3 size: 15 residues. CDR1 and CDR2 (germline): SGHRS, YFSETQ. The CDR3 coding sequence is TGCGCCAGCAGCTCGGAGGGCTCGCGGCGCAATGAGCAGTTCTTC. Its translation is CASSSEGSRRNEQFF.

The rearrangement links TRBV5-6 to TRBJ2-3; D may be TRBD2 (5 bases). Trimming cost V 5 bases and J 4 bases, with 17 bases left between them. The CDR3 runs 15 residues. Germline CDR1 and CDR2: SGHDT and YYEEEE. CDR3 protein: CASRFGLLEADTQYF. CDR3 DNA: TGTGCCAGCAGGTTCGGACTTCTCGAAGCAGATACGCAGTATTTT.

The chain uses TRBV6-5 and TRBJ1-6; 8 bases match TRBD1. J was trimmed by 6 bases and V by 6 bases; bases with no gene match: 4. The CDR3 covers 14 residues. Germline assignment: CDR1 MNHEY and CDR2 SVGAGI. CDR3 DNA: TGTGCCAGCAGATGGACAGGGATTAATTCACCCCTCCACTTT. It specifies CASRWTGINSPLHF.

This clone occurred once. V is TRBV4-1 and J is TRBJ2-1; TRBD1 matches 9 bases. The J segment lost 2 bases and the V segment lost 0 bases, leaving 2 bases of the junction unmatched. CDR1 and CDR2 from the germline V gene are MGHRA and YSYEKL. The CDR3 runs 16 residues. Here the CDR3 DNA reads TGCGCCAGCAGCCAAGAGGGGACAGGGCCCTACAATGAGCAGTTCTTC. It specifies CASSQEGTGPYNEQFF.